The 2 T cell receptor beta chains presented below share a single source sample, sequenced in a study of T cells in Graves' hyperthyroidism and ophthalmopathy. The TCR beta CDR3 regions underwent amplification using RNA transcripts as the source. Carried out on the TCR CDR3, a first-round RT-PCR used the HTBI primer set. TCRdb ran MiXCR on the multiplex PCR reads and lists one entry per CDR3 protein. Of a few hundred thousand distinct CDR3 sequences listed, about a fifth are singletons. Sequencing was performed on blood. All receptors derive from a woman under 30 with Graves' hyperthyroidism.

The V and J genes are TRBV6-1 and TRBJ1-3; maybe TRBD1 (6 bases). The V end lost 6 bases, the J end lost 1 base, and 13 bases lay between the germline ends. The CDR3 is 15 residues long. Germline lookup yields CDR1 MNHNS and CDR2 SASEGT. The CDR3 is CASSHGQLSGNTIYF. DNA of the CDR3: TGTGCCAGCAGCCACGGACAGTTGTCTGGAAACACCATATATTTT.

This clonotype was counted at least ten times. The chain couples TRBV6-4 to TRBJ1-2; 9 positions agree with TRBD1. V gave up 5 bases and J gave up 4 bases; unmatched junction bases: 8. The germline V gene encodes CDR1 MRHNA and CDR2 SNTAGT. CDR3 size: 15 residues. The DNA for the CDR3 is TGTGCCAGCAGTCCGAACAGGGGGCGAGGCTATGGCTACACCTTC. This encodes CASSPNRGRGYGYTF.